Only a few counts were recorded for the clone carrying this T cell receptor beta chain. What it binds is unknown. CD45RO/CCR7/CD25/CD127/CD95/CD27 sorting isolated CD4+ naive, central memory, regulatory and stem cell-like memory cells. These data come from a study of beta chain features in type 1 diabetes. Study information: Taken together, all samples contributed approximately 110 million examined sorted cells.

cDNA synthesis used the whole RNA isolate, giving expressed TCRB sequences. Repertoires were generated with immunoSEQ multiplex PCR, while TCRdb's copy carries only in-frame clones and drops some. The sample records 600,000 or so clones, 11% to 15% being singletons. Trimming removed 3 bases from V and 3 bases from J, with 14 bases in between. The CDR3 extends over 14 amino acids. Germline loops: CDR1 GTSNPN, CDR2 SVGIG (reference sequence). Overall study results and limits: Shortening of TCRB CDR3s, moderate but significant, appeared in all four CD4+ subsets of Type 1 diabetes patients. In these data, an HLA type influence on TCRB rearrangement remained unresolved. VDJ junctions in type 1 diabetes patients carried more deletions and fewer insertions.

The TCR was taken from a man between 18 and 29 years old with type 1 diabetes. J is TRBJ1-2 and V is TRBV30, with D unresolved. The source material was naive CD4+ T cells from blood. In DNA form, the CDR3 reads TGTGCCTGGAGGCCGCGACCGTTAGACTATGGCTACACCTTC. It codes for CAWRPRPLDYGYTF.